These 11 T cell receptor beta chains originate from one sample sequenced in a study of cytomegalovirus exposure and HLA in healthy donors. Primers included in the PCR were 60 Vbeta and 13 Jbeta primers. Profiled with immunoSEQ multiplex PCR; TCRdb holds only in-frame clones, not every one. The sample has under 200,000 clones, about four fifths seen once. The specimen was PBMCs. These receptors came from a girl aged 10 to 17 in good health and CMV-seropositive.

The table lists this clone with a few counts. The chain has TRBV7-8 and TRBJ2-3; 9 bases agree with TRBD2. In germline, CDR1 is SGHVS, CDR2 FQNEAQ. V lost 5 bases, J lost 5 bases, and 11 bases stayed unmatched. This CDR3 region has 16 residues. This CDR3 is CASSALGAGGEDTQYF. For the CDR3, the DNA is TGTGCCAGCAGCGCCCTCGGCGCGGGGGGGGAAGATACGCAGTATTTT. Together with reference TRBV7-8 and TRBJ2-3, the CDR3 gives the full variable domain: GAGVSQSPRYKVAKRGQDVALRCDPISGHVSLFWYQQALGQGPEFLTYFQNEAQLDKSGLPSDRFFAERPEGSVSTLKIQRTQQEDSAVYLCASSALGAGGEDTQYFGPGTRLTVL.

The chain couples TRBV27 to TRBJ2-7; the match to TRBD1 covers 8 bases. CDR3 length: 14 residues. V was pared by 6 bases and J by 3 bases, with 7 bases of the junction left unmatched. Germline assignment: CDR1 MNHEY and CDR2 SMNVEV (reference sequence). CDR3 in DNA: TGTGCCAGCAGGAAACAGGGGGATAGCTACGAGCAGTACTTC. This sequence encodes CASRKQGDSYEQYF.

This chain connects TRBV7-3 to TRBJ1-1; possibly TRBD1 for D (6 bases). The V gene's germline CDR1 is SGHTA and CDR2 FQGTGA. Between the trimmed V and J ends, which lost 6 bases and 1 base, there was a span of 9 bases. This CDR3 comprises 13 residues. The CDR3 nucleotides read TGTGCCAGCAGACGACAGGCGAACACTGAAGCTTTCTTT. Translation gives CASRRQANTEAFF.

CDR3 sequence reads: CASISTKIGYQNYNEQFF. For the CDR3, the DNA is TGTGCCAGCATTTCAACTAAAATAGGCTACCAAAATTACAATGAGCAGTTCTTC. The V call is TRBV7-9, the J call TRBJ2-1; D is ambiguous. CDR1 and CDR2 from the germline V gene are SEHNR and FQNEAQ (reference sequence). This CDR3 has 18 residues. Trimming cost V 7 bases and J 4 bases, with 26 bases left between them.

The genes are TRBV28 and TRBJ2-3; D not certain. The CDR3 spans 17 residues. In germline, CDR1 is MDHEN, CDR2 SYDVKM. Trimming removed 4 bases from V and 0 bases from J, with 17 bases in between. CDR3 in amino acids: CASSSPAHSSSTDTQYF. In DNA, the CDR3 is TGTGCCAGCAGTTCACCGGCGCACAGTTCAAGCACAGATACGCAGTATTTT.

V is TRBV10-3 and J is TRBJ1-1; 11 nucleotides match TRBD1. V was clipped by 3 bases and J by 6 bases; unmatched bases: 6. The CDR3 totals 15 residues. Germline CDR1 and CDR2: ENHRY and SYGVKD. The CDR3 here is CAISDTRDRGAEAFF. The CDR3 coding sequence is TGTGCCATCAGTGACACCCGGGACAGGGGGGCTGAAGCTTTCTTT.

The rearrangement links TRBV27 to TRBJ2-7; 10 positions match TRBD1. Germline V lookup: CDR1 MNHEY, CDR2 SMNVEV (reference sequence). The CDR3 totals 15 residues. The J segment lost 4 bases and the V segment lost 3 bases, leaving 6 bases of the junction unmatched. This CDR3 is CASSFRGQGGYEQYF. CDR3 sequence (DNA): TGTGCCAGCAGTTTTCGCGGACAGGGGGGGTACGAGCAGTACTTC.

The V and J genes are TRBV5-1 and TRBJ2-1; 9 nucleotides align to TRBD2. Germline CDR1 reads SGHRS; CDR2 reads YFSETQ. The CDR3 has 14 residues. Germline trimming cut 0 bases from V and 5 bases from J; bases unmatched to any gene: 0. The CDR3 DNA reads as TGCGCCAGCAGCTTGGGACTAGCGGACAATGAGCAGTTCTTC. Amino acid sequence: CASSLGLADNEQFF. The complete variable domain, with remaining parts taken from reference TRBV5-1 and TRBJ2-1, reads KAGVTQTPRYLIKTRGQQVTLSCSPISGHRSVSWYQQTPGQGLQFLFEYFSETQRNKGNFPGRFSGRQFSNSRSEMNVSTLELGDSALYLCASSLGLADNEQFFGPGTRLTVL.

This chain joins TRBV10-3 and TRBJ1-1; D is perhaps TRBD1 (6 bases). V gave up 4 bases and J gave up 3 bases, with 18 bases separating them. Germline values: CDR1 ENHRY, CDR2 SYGVKD. This CDR3 is 16 amino acids long. The CDR3 DNA reads TGTGCCATCAGTGGGGTTGGGGGCCCAGGGGACACTGAAGCTTTCTTT. Amino acids: CAISGVGGPGDTEAFF.

The V and J genes are TRBV6-6 and TRBJ2-5; TRBD1 might be the D (6 bases). Trimming stripped 6 bases from V and 2 bases from J, with 13 bases between. The CDR3 totals 14 residues. Germline V lookup: CDR1 MNHNY, CDR2 SVGAGI (reference sequence). CDR3 in amino acids: CASRPPQGQETQYF. The CDR3 DNA is TGTGCCAGCAGACCACCCCAGGGGCAAGAGACCCAGTACTTC.

The gene calls are TRBV6-1 and TRBJ2-7; perhaps TRBD1 as D (6 bases). This CDR3 region has 12 residues. Germline loops: CDR1 MNHNS, CDR2 SASEGT. V lost 3 bases to trimming and J lost 6 bases, with 9 bases between them. The CDR3 sequence is CASSESRGEQYF. The CDR3 bases are TGTGCCAGCAGTGAGTCCAGGGGCGAGCAGTACTTC.